This T cell receptor beta chain was captured by sequencing in a study of regulatory T cells in long-lasting Graves disease. General study findings and limits: There were preferences for TRBV28, TRBJ1-2 and TRBJ2-5 in persistent disease. Reduced TCR diversity was observed in persistent Graves' patients versus newly diagnosed patients. Having few samples may have compromised the accuracy.

To note about this clonotype: Antigen: not known.

The TCR library was made from RNA that had been extracted from PBMCs in TRIzol. Germline CDR1 reads MNHNS; CDR2 reads SASEGT. The V gene end was trimmed by 6 bases and the J gene end by 7 bases; junction bases not matched to a gene: 8. This CDR3 contains 13 residues. TCRdb independently ran MiXCR on the reads; one entry per CDR3 protein. The sample holds 800 to 1,100 distinct CDR3 sequences, roughly three quarters seen once. The TCR was taken from a woman aged 25 to 45 with Graves disease. The gene calls are TRBV6-1 and TRBJ1-2, with 7 bases fitting TRBD1. Sequencing was performed on peripheral blood mononuclear cells (PBMCs), taken with antithyroid drug treatment, in newly diagnosed or persistent Graves disease (not recorded which). The DNA of the CDR3 is TGTGCCAGCAGAGGCCAGGGGGGAGGTGGCTACACCTTC. Its protein is CASRGQGGGGYTF.